The entry that follows covers one TCR beta chain sequence. V gave up 5 bases and J gave up 3 bases, with 8 bases separating them. This CDR3 is built from 13 residues. The germline CDR1 and CDR2 sequences are MNHEY and SMNVEV (reference sequence). This sample is drawn from a study of blood T cell repertoires in COVID-19. Study-level background: Samples taken during acute and convalescent COVID-19 were collected in the United States, Italy and Spain. PBMCs, B-cell-depleted T cells, or T cells were the source of the cDNA or gDNA that made up the material.

Original methodology: Reference gene primer amplification gave estimated nucleated cell counts. Libraries were prepared by immunoSEQ multiplex PCR; TCRdb keeps only in-frame clonotypes and omits some of them. The D gene and trimming were derived from the DNA, and the V and J assignments and clone size from that table. The sample lists about 280,000 clones; approximately 83% were seen once. The gene calls are TRBV27 and TRBJ2-1, with unresolved D. The receptor was isolated from a woman aged 30 to 39 who had recovered from COVID-19. The sample consisted of peripheral blood. The CDR3 spells CASSQTVYNEQFF. The CDR3 coding sequence is TGTGCCAGCAGTCAGACTGTCTACAATGAGCAGTTCTTC.